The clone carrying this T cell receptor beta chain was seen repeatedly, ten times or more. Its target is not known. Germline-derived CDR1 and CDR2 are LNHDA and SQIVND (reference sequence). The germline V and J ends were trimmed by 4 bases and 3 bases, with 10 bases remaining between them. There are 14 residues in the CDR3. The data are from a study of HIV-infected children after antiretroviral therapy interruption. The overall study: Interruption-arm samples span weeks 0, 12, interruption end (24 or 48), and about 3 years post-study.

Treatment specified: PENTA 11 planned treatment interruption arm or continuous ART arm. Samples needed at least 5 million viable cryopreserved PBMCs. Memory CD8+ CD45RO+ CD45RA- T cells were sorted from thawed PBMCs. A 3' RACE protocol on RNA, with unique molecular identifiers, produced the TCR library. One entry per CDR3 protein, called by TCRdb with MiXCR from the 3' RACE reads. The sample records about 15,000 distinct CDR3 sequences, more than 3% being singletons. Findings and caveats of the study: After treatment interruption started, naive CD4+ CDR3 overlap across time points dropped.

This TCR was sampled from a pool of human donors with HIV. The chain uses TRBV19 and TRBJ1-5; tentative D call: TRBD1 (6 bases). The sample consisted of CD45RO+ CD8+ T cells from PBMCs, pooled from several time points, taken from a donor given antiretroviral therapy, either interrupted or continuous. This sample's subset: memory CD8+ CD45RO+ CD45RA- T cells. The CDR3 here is CASSTSGDNQPQHF. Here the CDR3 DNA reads TGTGCCAGTAGTACCTCAGGGGACAATCAGCCCCAGCATTTT.